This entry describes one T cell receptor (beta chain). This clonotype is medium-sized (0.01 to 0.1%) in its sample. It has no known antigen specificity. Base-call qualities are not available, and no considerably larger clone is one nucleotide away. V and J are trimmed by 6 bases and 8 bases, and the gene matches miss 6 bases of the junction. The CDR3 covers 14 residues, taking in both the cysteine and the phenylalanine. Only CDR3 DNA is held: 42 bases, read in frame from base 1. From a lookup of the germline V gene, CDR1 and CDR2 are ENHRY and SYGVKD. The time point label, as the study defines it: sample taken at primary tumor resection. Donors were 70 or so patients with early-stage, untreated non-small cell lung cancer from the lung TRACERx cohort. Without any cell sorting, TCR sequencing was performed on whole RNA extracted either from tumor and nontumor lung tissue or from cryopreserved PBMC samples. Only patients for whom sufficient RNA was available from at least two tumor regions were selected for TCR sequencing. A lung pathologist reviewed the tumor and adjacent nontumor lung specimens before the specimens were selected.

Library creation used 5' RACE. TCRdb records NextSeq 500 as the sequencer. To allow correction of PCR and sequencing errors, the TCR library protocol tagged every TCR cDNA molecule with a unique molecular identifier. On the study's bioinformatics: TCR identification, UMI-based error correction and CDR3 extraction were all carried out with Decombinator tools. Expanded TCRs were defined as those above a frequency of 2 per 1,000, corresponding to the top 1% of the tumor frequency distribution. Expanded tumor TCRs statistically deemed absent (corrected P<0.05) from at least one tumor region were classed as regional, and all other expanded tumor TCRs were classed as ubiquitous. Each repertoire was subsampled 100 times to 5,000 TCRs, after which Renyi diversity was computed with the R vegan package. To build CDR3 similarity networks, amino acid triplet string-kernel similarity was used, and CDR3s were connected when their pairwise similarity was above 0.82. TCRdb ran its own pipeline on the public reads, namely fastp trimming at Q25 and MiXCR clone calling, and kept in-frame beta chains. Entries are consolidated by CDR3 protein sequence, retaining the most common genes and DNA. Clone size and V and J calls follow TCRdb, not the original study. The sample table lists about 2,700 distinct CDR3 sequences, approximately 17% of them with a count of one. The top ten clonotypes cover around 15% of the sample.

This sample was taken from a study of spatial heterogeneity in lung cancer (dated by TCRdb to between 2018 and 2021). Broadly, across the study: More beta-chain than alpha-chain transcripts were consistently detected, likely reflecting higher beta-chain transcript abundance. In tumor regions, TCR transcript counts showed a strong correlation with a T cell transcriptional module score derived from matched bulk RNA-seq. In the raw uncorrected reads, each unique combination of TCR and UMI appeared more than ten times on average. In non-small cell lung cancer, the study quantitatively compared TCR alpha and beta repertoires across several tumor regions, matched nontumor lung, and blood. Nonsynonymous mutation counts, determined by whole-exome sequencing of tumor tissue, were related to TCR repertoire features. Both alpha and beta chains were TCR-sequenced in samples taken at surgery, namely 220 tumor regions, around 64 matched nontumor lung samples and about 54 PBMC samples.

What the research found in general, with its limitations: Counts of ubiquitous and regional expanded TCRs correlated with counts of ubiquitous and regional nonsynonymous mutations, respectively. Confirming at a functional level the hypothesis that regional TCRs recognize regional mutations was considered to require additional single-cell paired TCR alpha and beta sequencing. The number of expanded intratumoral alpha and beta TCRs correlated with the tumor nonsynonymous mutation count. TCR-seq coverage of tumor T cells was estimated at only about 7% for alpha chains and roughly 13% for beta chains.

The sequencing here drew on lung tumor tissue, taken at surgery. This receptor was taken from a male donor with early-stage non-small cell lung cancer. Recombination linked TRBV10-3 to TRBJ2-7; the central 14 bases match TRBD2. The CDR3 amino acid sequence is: CAIRWTSGGSQQYF. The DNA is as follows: TGTGCCATCAGGTGGACTAGCGGGGGGTCCCAGCAGTACTTC.